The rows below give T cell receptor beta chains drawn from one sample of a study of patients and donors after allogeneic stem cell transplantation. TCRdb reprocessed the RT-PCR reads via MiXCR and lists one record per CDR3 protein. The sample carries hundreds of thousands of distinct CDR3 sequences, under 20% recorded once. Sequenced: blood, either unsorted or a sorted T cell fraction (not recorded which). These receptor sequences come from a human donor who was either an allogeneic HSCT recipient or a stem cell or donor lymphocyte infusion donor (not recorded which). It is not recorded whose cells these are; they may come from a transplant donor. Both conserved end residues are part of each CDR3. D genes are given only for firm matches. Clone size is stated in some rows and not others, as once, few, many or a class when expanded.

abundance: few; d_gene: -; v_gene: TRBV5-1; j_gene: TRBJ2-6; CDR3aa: CASSSQWGSSGANVLTF; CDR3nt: TGCGCCAGCAGCTCCCAATGGGGCAGCTCTGGGGCCAACGTCCTGACTTTC
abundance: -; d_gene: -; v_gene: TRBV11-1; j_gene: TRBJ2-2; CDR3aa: CASSLLTWTATPKPTGELFF; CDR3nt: TGTGCCAGCAGCTTACTAACCTGGACCGCAACGCCTAAGCCTACCGGGGAGCTGTTTTTT
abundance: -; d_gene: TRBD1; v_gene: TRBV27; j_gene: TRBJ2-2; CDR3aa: CASSRQGMGELFF; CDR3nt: TGTGCCAGCAGCCGACAGGGGATGGGGGAGCTGTTTTTT
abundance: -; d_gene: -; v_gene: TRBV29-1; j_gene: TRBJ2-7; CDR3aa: CSVVTATGQYF; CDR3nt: TGCAGCGTTGTAACAGCCACGGGGCAGTACTTC
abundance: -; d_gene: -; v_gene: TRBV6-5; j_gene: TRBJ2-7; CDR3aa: CASSYGEGKAYEQYF; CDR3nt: TGTGCCAGCAGTTATGGAGAAGGGAAAGCCTACGAGCAGTACTTC
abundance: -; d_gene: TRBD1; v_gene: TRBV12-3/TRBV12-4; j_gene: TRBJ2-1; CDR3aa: CASSPQTGEHEQFF; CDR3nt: TGTGCCAGCAGTCCCCAGACAGGGGAGCATGAGCAGTTCTTC
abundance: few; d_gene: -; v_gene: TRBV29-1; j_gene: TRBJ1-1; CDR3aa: CSVVIRSMNTEAFF; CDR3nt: TGCAGCGTTGTCATCCGCTCGATGAACACTGAAGCTTTCTTT
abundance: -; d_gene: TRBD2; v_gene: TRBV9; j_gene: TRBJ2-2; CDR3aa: CASSSRLTSGRPTGELFF; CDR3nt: TGTGCCAGCAGCTCCCGGTTAACTAGCGGGAGGCCCACCGGGGAGCTGTTTTTT
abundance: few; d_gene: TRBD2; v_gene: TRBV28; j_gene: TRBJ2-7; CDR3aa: CASSLSGSFDEQYF; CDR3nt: TGTGCCAGCAGTTTAAGCGGGAGTTTCGACGAGCAGTACTTC
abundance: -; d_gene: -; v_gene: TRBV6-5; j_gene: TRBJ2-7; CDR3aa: CASSSTYAGQSSYEQYF; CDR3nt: TGTGCCAGCAGTTCCACCTACGCGGGACAGAGCTCCTACGAGCAGTACTTC
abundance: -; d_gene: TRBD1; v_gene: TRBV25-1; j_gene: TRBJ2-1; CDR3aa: CASSYTRETGGRNEQFF; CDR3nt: TGTGCCAGCAGTTATACACGGGAGACAGGGGGCCGAAATGAGCAGTTCTTC
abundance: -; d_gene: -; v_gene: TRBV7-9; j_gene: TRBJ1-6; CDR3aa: CASSPARVHVYSPLHF; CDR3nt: TGTGCCAGCAGCCCGGCCCGTGTACACGTCTATTCACCCCTCCACTTT
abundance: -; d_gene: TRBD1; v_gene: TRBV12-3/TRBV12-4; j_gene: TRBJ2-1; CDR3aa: CASSTTGERGEQFF; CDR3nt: TGTGCCAGCAGCACGACAGGGGAGAGGGGCGAGCAGTTCTTC
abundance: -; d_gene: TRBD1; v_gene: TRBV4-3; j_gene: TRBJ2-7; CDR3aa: CASSQEEGAQVAEQYF; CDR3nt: TGCGCCAGCAGCCAAGAAGAGGGGGCGCAAGTCGCTGAGCAGTACTTC
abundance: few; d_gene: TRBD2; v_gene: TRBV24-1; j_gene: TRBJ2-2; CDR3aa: CATKAGANTGELFF; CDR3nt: TGTGCCACCAAAGCGGGAGCAAACACCGGGGAGCTGTTTTTT
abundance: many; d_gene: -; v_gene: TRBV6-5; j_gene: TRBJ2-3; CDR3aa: CASSLGSDTQYF; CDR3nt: TGTGCCAGCAGTTTGGGATCCGATACGCAGTATTTT
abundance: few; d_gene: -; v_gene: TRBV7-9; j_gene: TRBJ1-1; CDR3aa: CASSRGQGQAFF; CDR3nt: TGTGCCAGCAGCCGAGGGCAGGGTCAAGCTTTCTTT
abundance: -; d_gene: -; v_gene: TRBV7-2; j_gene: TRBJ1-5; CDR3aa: CASSLGSSYSNQPQHF; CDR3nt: TGTGCCAGCAGCTTAGGATCCAGCTATAGCAATCAGCCCCAGCATTTT
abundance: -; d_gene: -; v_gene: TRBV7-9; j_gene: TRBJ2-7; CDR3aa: CASSLAPTGTRPIEQYF; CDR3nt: TGTGCCAGCAGCTTAGCACCCACCGGGACGAGGCCCATCGAGCAGTACTTC
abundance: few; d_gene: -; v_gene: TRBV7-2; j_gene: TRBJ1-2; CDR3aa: CASSFWGEWASGYTF; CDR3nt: TGTGCCAGCAGCTTTTGGGGGGAGTGGGCATCCGGCTACACCTTC
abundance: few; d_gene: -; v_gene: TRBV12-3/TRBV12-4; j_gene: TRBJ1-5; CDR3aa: CASSLRRLQPQHF; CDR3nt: TGTGCCAGCAGTTTAAGGAGACTTCAGCCCCAGCATTTT
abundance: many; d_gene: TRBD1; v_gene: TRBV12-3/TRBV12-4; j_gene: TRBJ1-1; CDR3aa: CASWGGRGRTEAFF; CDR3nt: TGTGCCAGTTGGGGGGGCAGGGGGCGTACTGAAGCTTTCTTT
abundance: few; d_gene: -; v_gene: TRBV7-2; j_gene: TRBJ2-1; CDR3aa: CASSLRGGNYNEQFF; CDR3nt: TGTGCCAGCAGCTTACGAGGGGGTAACTACAATGAGCAGTTCTTC
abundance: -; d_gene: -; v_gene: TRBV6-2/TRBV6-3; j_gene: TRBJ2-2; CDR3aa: CASSSGDSSTGELFF; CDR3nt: TGTGCCAGCAGTTCTGGAGACAGCAGTACCGGGGAGCTGTTTTTT
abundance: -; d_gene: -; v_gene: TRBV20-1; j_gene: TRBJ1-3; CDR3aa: CSARFLGERNTIYF; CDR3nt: TGCAGTGCTAGGTTCCTGGGGGAGAGAAACACCATATATTTT
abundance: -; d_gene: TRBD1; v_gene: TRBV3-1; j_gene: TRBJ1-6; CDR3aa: CASSQQGGHSPLHF; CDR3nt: TGTGCCAGCAGCCAACAGGGGGGGCATTCACCCCTCCACTTT
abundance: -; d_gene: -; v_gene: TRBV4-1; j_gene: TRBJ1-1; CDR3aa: CASSLLGRTNTEAFF; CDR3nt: TGCGCCAGCAGCCTCCTGGGACGGACGAACACTGAAGCTTTCTTT
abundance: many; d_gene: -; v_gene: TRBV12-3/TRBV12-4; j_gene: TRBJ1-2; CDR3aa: CASSPHRVDYGYTF; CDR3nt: TGTGCCAGCAGTCCGCACAGGGTGGACTATGGCTACACCTTC
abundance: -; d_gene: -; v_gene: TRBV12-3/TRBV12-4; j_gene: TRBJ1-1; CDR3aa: CASSLAVGTEAFF; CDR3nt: TGTGCCAGCAGTTTAGCGGTTGGCACTGAAGCTTTCTTT
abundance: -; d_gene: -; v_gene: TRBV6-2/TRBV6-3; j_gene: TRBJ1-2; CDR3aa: CASSLDAGYTF; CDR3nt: TGTGCCAGCAGCCTAGACGCTGGCTACACCTTC
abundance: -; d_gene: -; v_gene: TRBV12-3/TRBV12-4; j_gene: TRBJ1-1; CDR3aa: CASSVLVNTEAFF; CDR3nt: TGTGCCAGCAGTGTCCTAGTGAACACTGAAGCTTTCTTT
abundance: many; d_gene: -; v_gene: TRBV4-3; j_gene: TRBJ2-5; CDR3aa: CASSQMSGPQETQYF; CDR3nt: TGCGCCAGCAGCCAAATGTCGGGCCCCCAAGAGACCCAGTACTTC
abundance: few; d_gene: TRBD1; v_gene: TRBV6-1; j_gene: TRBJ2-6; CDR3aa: CASSLTDRGLSGANVLTF; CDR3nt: TGTGCCAGCAGTCTGACCGACAGGGGACTCTCTGGGGCCAACGTCCTGACTTTC
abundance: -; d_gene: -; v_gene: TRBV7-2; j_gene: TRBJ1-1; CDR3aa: CASSLYELTEAFF; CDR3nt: TGTGCCAGCAGCTTATATGAATTAACTGAAGCTTTCTTT
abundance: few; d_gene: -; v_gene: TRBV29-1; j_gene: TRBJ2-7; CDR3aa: CSVGVSYEQYF; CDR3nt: TGCAGCGTTGGAGTTTCCTACGAGCAGTACTTC
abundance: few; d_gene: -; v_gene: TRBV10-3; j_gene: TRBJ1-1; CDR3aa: CAISESRNTEAFF; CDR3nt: TGTGCCATCAGTGAATCTAGGAACACTGAAGCTTTCTTT
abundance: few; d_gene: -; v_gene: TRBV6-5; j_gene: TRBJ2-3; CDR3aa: CASSYRGTTDTQYF; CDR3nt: TGTGCCAGCAGTTACCGCGGGACCACAGATACGCAGTATTTT
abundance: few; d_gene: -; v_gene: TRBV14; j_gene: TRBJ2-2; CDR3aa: CASSLLGGNPGELFF; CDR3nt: TGTGCCAGCAGCCTGCTCGGCGGGAACCCCGGGGAGCTGTTTTTT
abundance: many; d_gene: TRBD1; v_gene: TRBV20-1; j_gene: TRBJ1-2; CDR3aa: CSARDLRTGEGYGYTF; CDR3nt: TGCAGTGCTAGAGATTTAAGGACAGGGGAAGGATATGGCTACACCTTC
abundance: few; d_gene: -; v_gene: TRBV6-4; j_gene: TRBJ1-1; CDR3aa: CASKSGDLDTEAFF; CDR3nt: TGTGCCAGCAAGAGCGGGGATCTGGACACTGAAGCTTTCTTT
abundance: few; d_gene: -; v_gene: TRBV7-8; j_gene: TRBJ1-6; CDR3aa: CASSPPPKNSPLHF; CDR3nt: TGTGCCAGCAGTCCCCCCCCCAAGAATTCACCCCTCCACTTT
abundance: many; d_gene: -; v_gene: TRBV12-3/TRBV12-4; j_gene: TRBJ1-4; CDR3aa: CASSPSGAREKLFF; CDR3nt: TGTGCCAGCAGTCCCTCGGGCGCGCGGGAAAAACTGTTTTTT
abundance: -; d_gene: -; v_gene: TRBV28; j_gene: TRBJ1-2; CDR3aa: CASSPSVAYGYTF; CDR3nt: TGTGCCAGCAGCCCAAGCGTGGCCTATGGCTACACCTTC
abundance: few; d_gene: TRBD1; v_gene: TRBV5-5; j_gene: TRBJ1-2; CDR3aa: CASSLDLDRGIGYTF; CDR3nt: TGTGCCAGCAGTCTTGATTTGGACAGGGGTATAGGCTACACCTTC
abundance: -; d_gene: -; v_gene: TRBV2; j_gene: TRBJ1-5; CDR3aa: CASSVEGGSNQPQHF; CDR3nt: TGTGCCAGCAGTGTTGAGGGGGGGAGCAATCAGCCCCAGCATTTT
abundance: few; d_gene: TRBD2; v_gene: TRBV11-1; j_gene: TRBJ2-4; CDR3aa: CASSQEGLSRKNIQYF; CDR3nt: TGTGCCAGCAGCCAGGAGGGACTATCAAGGAAAAACATTCAGTACTTC
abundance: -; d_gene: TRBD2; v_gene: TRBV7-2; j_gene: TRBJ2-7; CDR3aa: CASSLGLAGGSPNF; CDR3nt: TGTGCCAGCAGCTTAGGACTAGCGGGGGGGAGTCCTAACTTC
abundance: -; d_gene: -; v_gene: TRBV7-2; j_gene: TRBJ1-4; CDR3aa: CASSLAGRVGEKLFF; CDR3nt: TGTGCCAGCAGCTTAGCGGGCAGGGTGGGGGAAAAACTGTTTTTT
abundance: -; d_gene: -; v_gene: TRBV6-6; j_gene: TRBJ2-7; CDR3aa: CASRHVGPEQYF; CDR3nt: TGTGCCAGCAGACACGTAGGCCCCGAGCAGTACTTC
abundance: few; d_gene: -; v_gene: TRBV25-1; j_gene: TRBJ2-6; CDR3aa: CATSGTGANVLTF; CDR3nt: TGTGCCACCTCAGGGACCGGGGCCAACGTCCTGACTTTC
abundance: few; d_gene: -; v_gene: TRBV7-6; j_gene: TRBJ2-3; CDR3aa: CASSLGTGRPSTDTQYF; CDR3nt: TGTGCCAGCAGCTTAGGCACCGGTAGGCCTAGCACAGATACGCAGTATTTT
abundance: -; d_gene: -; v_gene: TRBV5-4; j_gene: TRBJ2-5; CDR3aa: CASSPGGALKTQYF; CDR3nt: TGTGCCAGCAGCCCTGGCGGAGCCCTAAAGACCCAGTACTTC
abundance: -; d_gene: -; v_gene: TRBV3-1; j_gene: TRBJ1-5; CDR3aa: CASSQLPGPRPQHF; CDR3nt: TGTGCCAGCAGCCAACTTCCGGGCCCACGGCCCCAGCATTTT